This note documents a single T cell receptor (beta chain) sequence. The antigen is undetermined. Following culture for ten to eleven days, CD4+ T cells were isolated. Each participant received a vaccine that was either BNT162b2 or mRNA-1273, given as two doses. Cells had half their medium changed to IL-2 medium on days 3 and 7. TCRdb keeps only in-frame clones here, not all; method: immunoSEQ multiplex PCR. Here the sample spans fewer than 75,000 clones, less than 85% being singletons. This record comes from a study of vaccination effects on CD4 cells after COVID-19. Overall study: CD4+ T cells specific for antigen were expanded with viral peptide pools by the ViraFEST assay before sequencing. Post-vaccine specimens arrived a median 72 days past the second dose.

Study conclusions and caveats: In healthy vaccinees, only 1 of 255 vaccine-induced clones cross-reacted with common cold coronaviruses.

Germline V lookup: CDR1 KGHSH, CDR2 LQKENI. V gave up 3 bases and J gave up 4 bases, with 12 bases separating them. The CDR3 extends over 14 amino acids. The chain carries TRBV18 and TRBJ2-5; either TRBD1 or TRBD2 may supply D (5 bases each). The clonotype originates from a human donor who received a COVID-19 vaccine. The starting material was CD4+ T cells from PBMCs cultured without peptide, obtained after COVID-19 vaccination. This CDR3 is CASSPRVGGETQYF. DNA of the CDR3: TGTGCCAGCTCACCGAGGGTTGGGGGAGAGACCCAGTACTTC.